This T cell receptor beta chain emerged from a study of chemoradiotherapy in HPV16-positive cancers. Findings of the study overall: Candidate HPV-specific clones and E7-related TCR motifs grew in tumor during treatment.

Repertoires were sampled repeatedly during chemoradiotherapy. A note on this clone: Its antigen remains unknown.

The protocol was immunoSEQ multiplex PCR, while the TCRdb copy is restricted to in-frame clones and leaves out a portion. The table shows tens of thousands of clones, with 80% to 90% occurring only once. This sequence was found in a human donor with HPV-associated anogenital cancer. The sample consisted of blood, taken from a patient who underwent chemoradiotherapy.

CDR3 DNA: TGTGCCAGCAGCCCAGACGTGGGGGTCAATCAGCCCCAGCATTTT. Protein sequence: CASSPDVGVNQPQHF. V gene TRBV7-8 combines with J gene TRBJ1-5; D might be TRBD1 (5 bases). CDR1 is SGHVS, CDR2 FQNEAQ, per germline. This CDR3 contains 15 residues. Trimming left V 5 bases short and J 3 bases short, with 14 bases between. Combining the CDR3 with reference TRBV7-8 and TRBJ1-5 gives the whole variable domain GAGVSQSPRYKVAKRGQDVALRCDPISGHVSLFWYQQALGQGPEFLTYFQNEAQLDKSGLPSDRFFAERPEGSVSTLKIQRTQQEDSAVYLCASSPDVGVNQPQHFGDGTRLSIL.